The 18 T cell receptor beta chains given below trace back to one sample, sequenced in a study of shared clonotypes between healthy human individuals. TCRdb's copy holds only in-frame clones and misses some; the assay was immunoSEQ multiplex PCR. The data contain some 2,400,000 clones, about 94% of them singletons. What was sequenced was naive CD4+ T cells sorted from blood. Specified subset: CD45RA+ positively selected. The source is a man between 18 and 29 years old in good health.

Concerning this clone: Other DNA sequences in the same sample also yield this CDR3. The chain carries TRBV7-2 and TRBJ1-1; 7 bases agree with TRBD1. CDR3 length: 14 amino acids. CDR1 and CDR2 (germline): SGHTA, FQGNSA. V shed 2 bases, J shed 1 base, and the junction held 1 base outside the gene matches. The CDR3 protein is CASSLRQGNTEAFF. CDR3 sequence (DNA): TGTGCCAGCAGCTTAAGACAGGGGAACACTGAAGCTTTCTTT.

The chain recombines TRBV7-9 with TRBJ2-7; a possible D gene is TRBD2 (8 bases). The CDR3 is 16 residues long. CDR1 and CDR2 (germline): SEHNR, FQNEAQ (reference sequence). The V end was cut by 5 bases, the J end by 0 bases, with 17 bases between. Written as DNA, the CDR3 is TGTGCCAGCAGCCCTCTTAGCGGGGACAGCTCCTACGAGCAGTACTTC. Its protein is CASSPLSGDSSYEQYF.

This clone was seen once. V is TRBV25-1 and J is TRBJ2-7, with TRBD2 matching 7 bases. Germline values: CDR1 MGHDK, CDR2 SYGVNS. This CDR3 is 11 amino acids long. As DNA, the CDR3 is TGTTACCCACGCGGGAGCTACGAGCAGTACTTC. Translated: CYPRGSYEQYF.

In its sample, this clone was seen a few times. The chain employs TRBV9 and TRBJ1-1, with 8 bases aligning to TRBD1. Germline trimming cut 4 bases from V and 1 base from J; bases unmatched to any gene: 3. The CDR3 covers 14 residues. Germline V CDR1 and CDR2: SGDLS, YYNGEE. The CDR3 protein is CASSRGQANTEAFF. In DNA, the CDR3 is TGTGCCAGCAGCCGGGGACAGGCGAACACTGAAGCTTTCTTT.

The genes are TRBV5-1 and TRBJ1-1; a possible D gene is TRBD1 (6 bases). CDR1 is SGHRS and CDR2 is YFSETQ in the germline V gene. This CDR3 comprises 15 residues. The V end lost 7 bases, the J end lost 2 bases, and 18 bases lay between the germline ends. In nucleotides, the CDR3 is TGCGCCAGCCGGATCGAACCACAGGGTAACACTGAAGCTTTCTTT. It is translated as CASRIEPQGNTEAFF.

This chain uses TRBV27 with TRBJ1-2; D perhaps matches TRBD1 (6 bases). The germline CDR1 and CDR2 sequences are MNHEY and SMNVEV (reference sequence). The length of the CDR3 is 16 residues. Trimming took 6 bases from V and 5 from J, leaving 22 bases between them. CDR3 coding DNA: TGTGCCAGCAGCAACCGGCCACGGACAGAAAATTATGGCTACACCTTC. Its protein product is CASSNRPRTENYGYTF.

The J gene is TRBJ2-6, the V gene TRBV7-8; D remains unclear. The CDR3 runs 13 residues. Germline V gene sequence: CDR1 SGHVS, CDR2 FQNEAQ. The V gene lost 7 bases and the J gene lost 4 bases, with 8 bases spanning the gap. CDR3 residues: CASNPGGANVLTF. The CDR3 DNA reads as TGTGCCAGCAACCCCGGGGGGGCCAACGTCCTGACTTTC.

This chain connects TRBV10-3 to TRBJ2-5; perhaps TRBD2 as D (6 bases). Trimming took off 4 bases at V and 4 bases at J, with 19 bases between the two ends. CDR3 length equals 16 residues. Germline V gives CDR1 ENHRY, CDR2 SYGVKD. CDR3 in DNA: TGTGCCATCAGTGCTGGCGACTATGGGGGGAGAGAGACCCAGTACTTC. Protein: CAISAGDYGGRETQYF.

This clone has only one observation. The chain links TRBV18 to TRBJ1-1; D is unclear. V was clipped by 3 bases and J by 6 bases, with 14 bases between them. The CDR3 covers 14 residues. Germline CDR1 reads KGHSH; CDR2 reads LQKENI. The CDR3 loop reads CASSPIGRGAEAFF. The CDR3 nucleotides are TGTGCCAGCTCACCCATCGGACGTGGGGCTGAAGCTTTCTTT. Drawing the rest from reference TRBV18 and TRBJ1-1, the complete variable domain is NAGVMQNPRHLVRRRGQEARLRCSPMKGHSHVYWYRQLPEEGLKFMVYLQKENIIDESGMPKERFSAEFPKEGPSILRIQQVVRGDSAAYFCASSPIGRGAEAFFGQGTRLTVV.

The table lists this clone with a count of one. The V gene is TRBV7-3, the J gene TRBJ2-7; D possibly corresponds to TRBD1 (5 bases). Germline V lookup: CDR1 SGHTA, CDR2 FQGTGA. Trimming shortened V by 0 bases and J by 2 bases, and 17 bases separated the two germline ends. CDR3 length: 17 amino acids. The CDR3 region has the DNA TGTGCCAGCAGCTTAACGTCGGTTAGGGGCGGCCCCTACGAGCAGTACTTC. Amino acids: CASSLTSVRGGPYEQYF.

The rearrangement links TRBV7-6 to TRBJ2-3; TRBD2 aligns across 9 bases. In germline, CDR1 is SGHVS, CDR2 FNYEAQ. V lost 3 bases, J lost 6 bases, and 7 bases stayed unmatched. The CDR3 consists of 15 residues. In nucleotides, the CDR3 is TGTGCCAGCAGCTTTGCGGGAGGGCCGGATGATACGCAGTATTTT. Translation gives CASSFAGGPDDTQYF. The full variable domain, rest sourced from reference TRBV7-6 and TRBJ2-3, is GAGVSQSPRYKVTKRGQDVALRCDPISGHVSLYWYRQALGQGPEFLTYFNYEAQQDKSGLPNDRFSAERPEGSISTLTIQRTEQRDSAMYRCASSFAGGPDDTQYFGPGTRLTVL.

The chain couples TRBV11-2 to TRBJ1-2; D remains unclear. Trimming removed 0 bases at V and 6 bases at J, with 8 bases between. Looked up from germline, CDR1 is SGHAT and CDR2 is FQNNGV. The CDR3 contains 13 residues. CDR3 protein: CASSLDGPNGYTF. The CDR3 nucleotides are TGTGCCAGCAGCTTAGACGGGCCAAATGGCTACACCTTC.

For this clone: Different DNA sequences within this sample yield the same CDR3. This chain links TRBV18 with TRBJ1-2, with 7 bases matching TRBD1. Per germline, CDR1 KGHSH and CDR2 LQKENI. V shed 3 bases and J 4 bases; nucleotides not matched to a gene: 5. The CDR3 consists of 14 residues. In nucleotides, the CDR3 is TGTGCCAGCTCACCCGGCAGGGGGACCTATGGCTACACCTTC. Amino acid sequence: CASSPGRGTYGYTF.

The chain joins TRBV19 to TRBJ2-7, with 7 bases identical to TRBD1. The V gene end was trimmed by 5 bases and the J gene end by 2 bases; junction bases not matched to a gene: 3. Germline loops: CDR1 LNHDA, CDR2 SQIVND (reference sequence). The CDR3 totals 13 residues. The CDR3 reads CASSGTDTYEQYF. The CDR3 DNA follows: TGTGCCAGTAGTGGGACAGACACCTACGAGCAGTACTTC. Supplemented by reference TRBV19 and TRBJ2-7, the full variable domain reads DGGITQSPKYLFRKEGQNVTLSCEQNLNHDAMYWYRQDPGQGLRLIYYSQIVNDFQKGDIAEGYSVSREKKESFPLTVTSAQKNPTAFYLCASSGTDTYEQYFGPGTRLTVT.

The V gene is TRBV5-6, the J gene TRBJ2-1, with 13 bases that match TRBD2. V was pared by 4 bases and J by 5 bases, with 12 bases of the junction left unmatched. Germline CDR1 SGHDT, CDR2 YYEEEE. CDR3 size: 18 residues. The CDR3 reads CASSAASTGTSGNNEQFF. For the CDR3, the DNA is TGTGCCAGCAGCGCTGCATCTACCGGGACTAGCGGGAACAATGAGCAGTTCTTC.

V gene TRBV5-5 combines with J gene TRBJ2-2, with TRBD2 as a possible D gene (5 bases). V gave up 4 bases and J gave up 2 bases, with 12 bases separating them. The CDR3 length is 15 residues. The germline V gene encodes CDR1 SGHKS and CDR2 YYEKEE (reference sequence). In DNA form, the CDR3 reads TGTGCCAGCAGCCCACCACTAGACAACACCGGGGAGCTGTTTTTT. The encoded protein is CASSPPLDNTGELFF.

This clone turned up a few times. The CDR3 is CASSDGHFYGYTF. The DNA of the CDR3 is TGTGCCAGCAGCGATGGACATTTCTATGGCTACACCTTC. This chain uses TRBV7-9 with TRBJ1-2; a weak D match, TRBD1 (5 bases). CDR3 length: 13 amino acids. V was trimmed by 5 bases and J by 4 bases, leaving 11 bases between them. Germline V gene data show CDR1 as SEHNR and CDR2 as FQNEAQ (reference sequence).

The chain couples TRBV7-8 to TRBJ1-5; D gene uncertain. Per the germline V gene, CDR1 is SGHVS and CDR2 is FQNEAQ. There are 14 residues in the CDR3. Trimming left V 0 bases short and J 5 bases short, with 8 bases between. In DNA, the CDR3 is TGTGCCAGCAGCTTAGCGGACGGTTATCAGCCCCAGCATTTT. Translated, it gives CASSLADGYQPQHF. Full variable domain (missing parts from reference TRBV7-8 and TRBJ1-5): GAGVSQSPRYKVAKRGQDVALRCDPISGHVSLFWYQQALGQGPEFLTYFQNEAQLDKSGLPSDRFFAERPEGSVSTLKIQRTQQEDSAVYLCASSLADGYQPQHFGDGTRLSIL.